A single sample is the source of the 17 T cell receptor beta chains below, sequenced in a study of esophageal squamous cell carcinoma under preoperative chemotherapy. MiXCR, applied by TCRdb to the PCR reads, yields one record per CDR3 protein. The sample lists 9,500 to 11,000 distinct CDR3 sequences, approximately 62% occurring once. The time point was: after preoperative PTX-NDP chemotherapy. This specimen was acquired from a patient given preoperative chemotherapy. The receptor set was obtained from a human donor with esophageal squamous cell carcinoma. The donor label of this sample is uncertain.

The V and J genes are TRBV10-3 and TRBJ1-3; D is ambiguous. CDR1 is ENHRY, CDR2 SYGVKD, per germline. Trimming removed 6 bases from V and 1 base from J, with 7 bases in between. This CDR3 is built from 13 residues. This chain's CDR3 is CAIRQLSGNTIYF. The CDR3 nucleotides are TGTGCCATCAGACAGCTTTCTGGAAACACCATATATTTT.

The V and J genes are TRBV11-2 and TRBJ1-2; weak D call: TRBD1 (5 bases). The CDR3 is made up of 13 amino acids. V was trimmed by 5 bases and J by 6 bases, leaving 13 bases between them. The germline gives CDR1 SGHAT, CDR2 FQNNGV. The CDR3 region is CASSGTFGNGYTF. For the CDR3, the DNA is TGTGCCAGCAGCGGGACGTTCGGTAATGGCTACACCTTC.

CDR3: CASSQGTSVRSYNEQFF. CDR3 DNA: TGTGCCAGCAGCCAAGGGACTAGCGTCCGCTCCTACAATGAGCAGTTCTTC. The chain is built from TRBV14 and TRBJ2-1; 9 nucleotides align to TRBD2. CDR3 length: 17 amino acids. With 1 base clipped from V and 0 bases from J, the junction kept 4 bases outside the gene matches. Germline CDR1 is SGHDN and CDR2 is FVKESK.

This CDR3 reads CASSYLPSGNEQFF. CDR3 nucleotide sequence: TGTGCCAGCAGTTACCTCCCCTCGGGGAATGAGCAGTTCTTC. This chain links TRBV6-5 with TRBJ2-1, with D possibly being TRBD2 (5 bases). This CDR3 region has 14 residues. Trimming removed 2 bases from V and 7 bases from J, with 12 bases in between. Germline lookup yields CDR1 MNHEY and CDR2 SVGAGI.

The chain links TRBV6-1 to TRBJ2-2; D is tentatively TRBD1 or TRBD2 (5 bases each). V lost 10 bases and J 2 bases, leaving 14 bases between the germline ends. The CDR3 is made up of 14 amino acids. Germline assignment: CDR1 MNHNS and CDR2 SASEGT. The CDR3: CATTREINTGELFF. Here the CDR3 DNA reads TGTGCCACCACCAGGGAGATTAACACCGGGGAGCTGTTTTTT.

Comments on this clonotype: Compared with germline, one end of the junction differs, possibly owing to a read error. This CDR3 is CASSLGVRGKNIQYF. Here the CDR3 DNA reads TGCGCCAGCAGCTTGGGGGTAAGAGGCAAAAATATTCAGTATTTC. The chain recombines TRBV5-1 with TRBJ2-4, with unresolved D. The germline V gene encodes CDR1 SGHRS and CDR2 YFSETQ. The CDR3 spans 15 residues.

This clonotype was detected only a few times. V usage is TRBV7-8 and J usage is TRBJ2-1; 10 bases are shared with TRBD2. CDR3 length: 14 amino acids. Germline CDR1 and CDR2: SGHVS and FQNEAQ. With V trimmed by 4 bases and J by 10 bases, 7 bases remained unmatched. CDR3 nucleotides: TGTGCCAGCAGCTCCGGGACTAGCGTCTACGAGCAGTTCTTC. Residues: CASSSGTSVYEQFF.

The J gene is TRBJ2-3, the V gene TRBV6-1; a possible D gene is TRBD2 (6 bases). TRBJ2-5 explains the end of the DNA better; the J call may be wrong. Germline V gene sequence: CDR1 MNHNS, CDR2 SASEGT. The CDR3 has 16 amino acids. The CDR3 sequence: CACAGLGGSYPDTQYF. CDR3 in DNA: TGTGCCTGCGCGGGGCTCGGGGGAAGCTACCCAGATACCCAGTACTTC.

This clonotype was seen only a few times. The chain recombines TRBV6-1 with TRBJ2-5, with 10 bases aligning to TRBD2. The assigned J gene may be wrong: the sequence end matches TRBJ2-7 better. Germline CDR1 MNHNS, CDR2 SASEGT. The CDR3 contains 15 residues. The CDR3 sequence is CASSESLAGAYEQYF. CDR3 DNA: TGTGCCAGCAGTGAAAGTCTAGCGGGAGCCTACGAGCAGTACTTC.

As concerns this clonotype: This may be a read error, as it is one base from a much larger clone. The V call is TRBV7-2, the J call TRBJ2-1, with D possibly matching TRBD2 (6 bases). Trimming stripped 1 base from V and 10 bases from J, with 14 bases between. The CDR3 length is 14 residues. Germline assignment: CDR1 SGHTA and CDR2 FQGNSA. The CDR3 nucleotides are TGTGCCAGCAGCTTAGATCCTAGCGACTACGAGCAGTTCTTC. Translated, it gives CASSLDPSDYEQFF.

Here the CDR3 reads CASSDSSRVGLYNEQYF. The CDR3 bases are TGTGCCAGCAGTGACTCCTCCAGAGTTGGGCTCTACAATGAGCAGTACTTC. The chain combines TRBV6-4 with TRBJ2-4; D not resolved. The CDR3 length is 17 residues. CDR1 and CDR2 from the germline V gene are MRHNA and SNTAGT. Trimming cost V 0 bases and J 13 bases, with 25 bases left between them.

This chain links TRBV7-2 with TRBJ2-3, with 7 positions matching TRBD2. The ends lost 2 bases at V and 1 base at J; junction bases unmatched: 3. Per germline, CDR1 SGHTA and CDR2 FQGNSA. CDR3 size: 15 residues. Here the CDR3 DNA reads TGTGCCAGCAGCTTATATGCGGGGGGCACAGATACGCAGTATTTT. This codes for CASSLYAGGTDTQYF.

About this clonotype itself: An end of the junction differs from the germline gene, which may be a read error. V is TRBV6-5 and J is TRBJ2-3, with D possibly TRBD1 on 6 matching bases. Germline CDR1 MNHEY, CDR2 SVGAGI. The length of the CDR3 is 15 residues. CDR3 nucleotide sequence: TGTGCCAGCAGTTTAGGGGGAAGGAGCACAGATACGCAGTATTTC. Encoded protein: CASSLGGRSTDTQYF.

This clonotype was seen at least ten times. This sequence joins TRBV6-5 and TRBJ2-1, with TRBD1 as a possible D gene (6 bases). The J call may not be correct, given that the DNA end is closer to TRBJ2-5. Germline CDR1 MNHEY, CDR2 SVGAGI. The CDR3 spans 17 residues. The CDR3 coding sequence is TGTGCCAGCAGTTCCCGGACAGTCCTGGAGAATATAGAGACCCAGTACTTC. This sequence encodes CASSSRTVLENIETQYF.

By proportion, this clonotype is medium-sized (0.01 to 0.1%). V usage is TRBV6-5 and J usage is TRBJ1-1; D unresolved. Trimming removed 4 bases from V and 5 bases from J, with 14 bases in between. Germline V CDR1 and CDR2: MNHEY, SVGAGI. This CDR3 is 14 amino acids long. The DNA of the CDR3 is TGTGCCAGCAGTTCCGCCCGGGAAGGGACTGAAGCTTTCTTT. It specifies CASSSAREGTEAFF.

The chain uses TRBV6-1 and TRBJ2-1; 8 bases are shared with TRBD1. The trim removed 6 bases at V and 3 bases at J, leaving 7 bases unmatched. Germline loops: CDR1 MNHNS, CDR2 SASEGT. The CDR3 covers 15 residues. The CDR3 DNA sequence: TGTGCCAGCAGCACCGGGACAGGAGACTACAATGAGCAGTTCTTC. The encoded protein is CASSTGTGDYNEQFF.

This clonotype has only a few counts. Here the CDR3 DNA reads TGTGCCAGCAGCTTAGAACAGCTAAATGGCTACACCTTC. Translated: CASSLEQLNGYTF. The genes are TRBV7-6 and TRBJ1-2; no clear D gene. The germline gives CDR1 SGHVS, CDR2 FNYEAQ. This CDR3 contains 13 residues. Trimming pared 1 base from V and 6 bases from J, leaving 9 bases between.